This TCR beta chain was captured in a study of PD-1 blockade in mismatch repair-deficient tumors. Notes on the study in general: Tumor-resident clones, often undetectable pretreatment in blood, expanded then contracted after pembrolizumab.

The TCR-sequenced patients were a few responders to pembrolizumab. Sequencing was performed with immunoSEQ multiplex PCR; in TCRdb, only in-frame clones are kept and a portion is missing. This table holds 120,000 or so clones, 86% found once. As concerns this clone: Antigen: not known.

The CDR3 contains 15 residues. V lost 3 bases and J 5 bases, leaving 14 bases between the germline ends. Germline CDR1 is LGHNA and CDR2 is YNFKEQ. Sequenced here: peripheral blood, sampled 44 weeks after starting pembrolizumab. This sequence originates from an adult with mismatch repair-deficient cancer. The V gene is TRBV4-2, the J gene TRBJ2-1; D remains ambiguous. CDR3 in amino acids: CASSQPSFRDNEQFF. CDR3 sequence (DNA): TGTGCCAGCAGCCAGCCCTCGTTTAGAGACAATGAGCAGTTCTTC.